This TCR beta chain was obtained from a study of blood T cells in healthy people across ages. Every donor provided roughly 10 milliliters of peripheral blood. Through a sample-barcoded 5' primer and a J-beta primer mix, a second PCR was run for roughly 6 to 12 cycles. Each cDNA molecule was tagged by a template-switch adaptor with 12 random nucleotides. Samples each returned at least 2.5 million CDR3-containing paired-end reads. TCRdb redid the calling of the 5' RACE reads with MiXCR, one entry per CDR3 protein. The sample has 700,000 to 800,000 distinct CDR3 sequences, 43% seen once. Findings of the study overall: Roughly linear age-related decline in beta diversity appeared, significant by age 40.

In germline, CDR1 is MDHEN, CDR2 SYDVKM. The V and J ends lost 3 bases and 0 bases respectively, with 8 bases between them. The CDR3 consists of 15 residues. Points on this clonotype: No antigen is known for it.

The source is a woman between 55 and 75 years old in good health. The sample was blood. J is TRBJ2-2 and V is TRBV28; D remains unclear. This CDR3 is CASSFRQTNTGELFF. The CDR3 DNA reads TGTGCCAGCAGTTTCAGACAAACGAACACCGGGGAGCTGTTTTTT.